This is a list of T cell receptor beta chains from one sample in a study of blood T cells in healthy people across ages. TCRdb independently ran MiXCR on the 5' RACE reads; one entry per CDR3 protein. The table includes about 640,000 distinct CDR3 sequences, about 30% detected once. The sample was blood. These receptors were collected from an elderly woman in good health. The CDR3 runs from the conserved cysteine through the conserved F or W. A D gene is named only where the DNA matches it firmly. A clone size is listed for some rows: how often the clone was seen (once, few, many), or a class if it is expanded.

CDR3 length	D gene	V gene	clone size	J gene	CDR3 protein	CDR3 DNA
15	NA	TRBV4-1	NA	TRBJ1-4	CASSPVGALNEKLFF	TGCGCCAGCAGCCCCGTAGGGGCCCTTAATGAAAAACTGTTTTTT
15	NA	TRBV10-2	few	TRBJ1-1	CASSDTGTLNTEAFF	TGCGCCAGCAGTGATACCGGGACACTGAACACTGAAGCTTTCTTT
17	TRBD1	TRBV6-5	few	TRBJ1-6	CASSYTGQGLRGSPLHF	TGTGCCAGCAGTTACACGGGACAGGGGCTGCGGGGGTCACCCCTCCACTTT
14	TRBD1	TRBV5-1	NA	TRBJ1-2	CASSFEGANGGYTF	TGCGCCAGCAGCTTTGAGGGGGCGAATGGTGGCTACACCTTC
15	NA	TRBV6-2/TRBV6-3	few	TRBJ1-1	CASSYEGYAGTEAFF	TGTGCCAGCAGTTACGAGGGGTACGCGGGCACTGAAGCTTTCTTT
14	NA	TRBV7-9	NA	TRBJ1-1	CASSLSTAGTEAFF	TGTGCCAGCAGCTTATCCACGGCGGGCACTGAAGCTTTCTTT
16	NA	TRBV10-3	NA	TRBJ2-5	CASSESRDSELGTQYF	TGTGCCAGCAGTGAGTCGAGGGACTCTGAGTTGGGGACCCAGTACTTC
14	NA	TRBV5-6	many	TRBJ2-7	CASSLTGPQSEQYF	TGTGCCAGCAGCTTGACAGGCCCGCAGTCCGAGCAGTACTTC
14	NA	TRBV29-1	NA	TRBJ1-2	CSVEALTGRHGYTF	TGCAGCGTTGAAGCCTTAACAGGGCGTCATGGCTACACCTTC
14	NA	TRBV10-3	many	TRBJ2-3	CAMSSEKFTDTQYF	TGTGCCATGTCTTCGGAGAAATTCACAGATACGCAGTATTTT
14	TRBD2	TRBV12-3/TRBV12-4	NA	TRBJ2-7	CASSLTGGLDEQYF	TGTGCCAGCAGTTTAACCGGGGGGTTGGATGAGCAGTACTTC
14	TRBD1	TRBV28	NA	TRBJ2-4	CASSDRGARNEQYF	TGTGCCAGCTCAGACAGGGGGGCAAGGAATGAGCAGTACTTC
14	NA	TRBV20-1	NA	TRBJ1-2	CSARGAWGGYGYTF	TGCAGTGCTAGGGGGGCGTGGGGGGGCTATGGCTACACCTTC
14	NA	TRBV7-8	many	TRBJ2-5	CASSFSGFQETQYF	TGTGCCAGCAGCTTTAGCGGATTCCAAGAGACCCAGTACTTC
13	NA	TRBV20-1	few	TRBJ2-7	CSPDSPLYNEQYF	TGCAGTCCCGACAGTCCTCTTTACAATGAGCAGTACTTC
16	TRBD2	TRBV4-2	NA	TRBJ2-3	CASSQDAASGADTQYF	TGTGCCAGCAGCCAAGATGCGGCTAGCGGGGCAGATACGCAGTATTTT
15	NA	TRBV2	many	TRBJ2-3	CASRIPGAPTDTQYF	TGTGCCAGCCGAATACCAGGGGCCCCCACAGATACGCAGTATTTT
15	TRBD2	TRBV4-2	many	TRBJ2-5	CASSQVAGPQETQYF	TGTGCCAGCAGCCAGGTAGCGGGGCCCCAAGAGACCCAGTACTTC
14	NA	TRBV20-1	few	TRBJ2-2	CSAPEGDITGELFF	TGCAGTGCCCCAGAGGGGGACATCACCGGGGAGCTGTTTTTT
14	TRBD1	TRBV14	once	TRBJ2-1	CASSQDQGANVQCF	TGTGCCAGCAGCCAAGACCAGGGGGCGAATGTGCAGTGCTTC
16	NA	TRBV15	NA	TRBJ1-4	CATSRDFSSRLRKLFF	TGTGCCACCAGCAGAGATTTTTCGTCCAGGCTGAGAAAACTGTTTTTT
14	NA	TRBV5-1	NA	TRBJ1-6	CASSLQESNSPLHF	TGCGCCAGCAGCCTTCAGGAATCTAATTCACCCCTCCACTTT
14	NA	TRBV7-9	NA	TRBJ1-1	CASSLSQGITEAFF	TGTGCCAGCAGCTTATCGCAGGGAATCACTGAAGCTTTCTTT
14	NA	TRBV3-1	NA	TRBJ2-5	CASSQPRDLETQYF	TGTGCCAGCAGCCAACCCCGGGACTTAGAGACCCAGTACTTC
15	NA	TRBV19	NA	TRBJ2-4	CASSIEGRTKNIQYF	TGTGCCAGTAGTATTGAGGGCAGAACCAAAAACATTCAGTACTTC
15	NA	TRBV3-1	NA	TRBJ2-5	CASSQQQGTRETQYF	TGCGCCAGCAGCCAACAACAGGGTACGAGAGAGACCCAGTACTTC
15	TRBD1	TRBV7-9	few	TRBJ1-6	CASSGGQGGRSPLHF	TGTGCCAGCAGCGGGGGACAGGGCGGACGTTCACCCCTCCACTTT
16	NA	TRBV6-6	many	TRBJ2-4	CASKPRSGEAKNIQYF	TGTGCCAGTAAACCTCGTTCGGGGGAGGCCAAAAACATTCAGTACTTC
15	TRBD2	TRBV5-1	many	TRBJ2-7	CASSPGGAQGYEQYF	TGCGCCAGCAGCCCGGGGGGAGCGCAGGGCTACGAGCAGTACTTC